This paragraph reports one T cell receptor beta chain. These data come from a study of blood T cells in healthy people across ages. V lost 4 bases, J lost 8 bases, and 8 bases stayed unmatched. Germline-derived CDR1 and CDR2 are MNHNY and SVGAGI (reference sequence). This CDR3 has 14 amino acids. Healthy Russian Caucasian donors spanned ages about 6 to 90 years. Per sample, a minimum of 6.5 million PBMCs were isolated. Primers used in a second PCR of roughly 6 to 11 cycles were a sample-barcoded 5' primer and a J-beta primer mix. Each TCR beta cDNA got a 12-nucleotide random molecular identifier. TCRdb itself ran the 5' RACE reads through MiXCR, one entry per CDR3 protein. The profile shows more than 650,000 distinct CDR3 sequences, about a fifth of them singletons.

V is TRBV6-6 and J is TRBJ2-1, with TRBD1 identical over 7 bases. The sample taken for sequencing was blood. The TCR comes from a man between 65 and 80 years old in good health. The CDR3 is CASSFGRQGDEQFF. CDR3 nucleotide sequence: TGTGCCAGCAGTTTCGGGCGACAGGGCGATGAGCAGTTCTTC.